This T cell receptor beta chain emerged from a study of blood T cell repertoires in COVID-19. In the study overall: PBMCs, B-cell-depleted T cells, or T cells were the source of the cDNA or gDNA that made up the material.

CDR1 SGDLS and CDR2 YYNGEE come from the germline V gene. Trimming stripped 4 bases from V and 5 bases from J, with 8 bases between. This CDR3 spans 12 amino acids. Recruitment covered 20 to 25 US areas and drew participants whose ages spanned roughly 18 to 90 years. Sequencing used immunoSEQ multiplex PCR; TCRdb keeps in-frame clones, though not all of them. The data show 360,000 or so clones, roughly 90% seen once. The receptor's source is a woman younger than 45 who had been exposed to COVID-19. The sequenced sample consisted of PBMCs or T cells enriched from blood (not recorded which). The chain has TRBV9 and TRBJ2-3; D is uncertain. The CDR3 DNA is TGTGCCAGCAGCCCGAAGCGAGATACGCAGTATTTT. This sequence encodes CASSPKRDTQYF.